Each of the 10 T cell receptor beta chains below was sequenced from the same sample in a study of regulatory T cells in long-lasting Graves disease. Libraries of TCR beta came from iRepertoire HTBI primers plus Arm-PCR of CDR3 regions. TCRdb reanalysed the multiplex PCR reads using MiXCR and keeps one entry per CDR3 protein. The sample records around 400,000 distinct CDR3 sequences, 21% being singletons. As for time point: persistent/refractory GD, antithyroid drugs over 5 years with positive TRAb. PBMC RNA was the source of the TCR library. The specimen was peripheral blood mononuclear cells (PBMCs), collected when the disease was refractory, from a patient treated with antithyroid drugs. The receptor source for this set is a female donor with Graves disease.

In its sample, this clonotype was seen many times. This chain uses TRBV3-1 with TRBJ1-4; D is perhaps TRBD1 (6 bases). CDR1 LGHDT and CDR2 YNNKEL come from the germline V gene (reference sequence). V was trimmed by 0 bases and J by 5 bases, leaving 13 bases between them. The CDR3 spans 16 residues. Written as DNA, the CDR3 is TGTGCCAGCAGCCAAGATCCGGGGACACCAAATGAAAAACTGTTTTTT. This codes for CASSQDPGTPNEKLFF.

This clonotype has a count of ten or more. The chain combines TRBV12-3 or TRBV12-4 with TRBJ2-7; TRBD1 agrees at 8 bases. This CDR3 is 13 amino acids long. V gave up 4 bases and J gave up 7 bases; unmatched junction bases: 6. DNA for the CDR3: TGTGCCAGCAGTTGGGCAGGGGGCTTGGAGCAGTACTTC. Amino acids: CASSWAGGLEQYF.

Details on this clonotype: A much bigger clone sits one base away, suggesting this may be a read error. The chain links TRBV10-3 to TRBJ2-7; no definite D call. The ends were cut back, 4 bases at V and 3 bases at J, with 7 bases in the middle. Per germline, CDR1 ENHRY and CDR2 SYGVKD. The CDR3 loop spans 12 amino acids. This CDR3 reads CAISGYLYEQYF. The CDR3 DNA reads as TGTGCCATCAGTGGGTATCTCTACGAGCAGTACTTC.

CDR3 residues: CASSAYSGIEQFF. The CDR3, as DNA: TGTGCCAGCAGTGCTTATAGCGGGATCGAGCAGTTCTTC. The rearrangement joins TRBV2 to TRBJ2-1, with 8 bases lining up with TRBD2. Losses at the gene ends were 4 bases for V and 10 bases for J; bases not matched to a gene: 6. This CDR3 is built from 13 residues. The germline V gene has CDR1 SNHLY and CDR2 FYNNEI. Supplemented by reference TRBV2 and TRBJ2-1, the full variable domain reads EPEVTQTPSHQVTQMGQEVILRCVPISNHLYFYWYRQILGQKVEFLVSFYNNEISEKSEIFDDQFSVERPDGSNFTLKIRSTKLEDSAMYFCASSAYSGIEQFFGPGTRLTVL.

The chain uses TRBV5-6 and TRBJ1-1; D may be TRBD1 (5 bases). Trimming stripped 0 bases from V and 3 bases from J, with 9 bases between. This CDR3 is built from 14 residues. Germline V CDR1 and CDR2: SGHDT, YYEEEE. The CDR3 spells CASSLAGLDTEAFF. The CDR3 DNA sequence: TGTGCCAGCAGCTTGGCAGGGTTGGACACTGAAGCTTTCTTT.

CDR3 in DNA: TGTGCCAGCAGCCAAGAGCAGGGAGATACGCAGTATTTT. This translates into CASSQEQGDTQYF. This rearrangement joins TRBV28 to TRBJ2-3, with a weak D call TRBD1 (5 bases). The CDR3 has 13 amino acids. With 6 bases removed from V and 5 bases from J, the gap between germline ends came to 12 bases. Germline V gene data show CDR1 as MDHEN and CDR2 as SYDVKM.

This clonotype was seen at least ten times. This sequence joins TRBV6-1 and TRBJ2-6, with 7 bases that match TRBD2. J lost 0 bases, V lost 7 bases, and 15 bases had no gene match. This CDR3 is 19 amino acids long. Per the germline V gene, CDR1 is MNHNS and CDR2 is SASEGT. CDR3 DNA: TGTGCCAGCACCGGGGGGAACCACAAGGGTGTCTCTGGGGCCAACGTCCTGACTTTC. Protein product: CASTGGNHKGVSGANVLTF.

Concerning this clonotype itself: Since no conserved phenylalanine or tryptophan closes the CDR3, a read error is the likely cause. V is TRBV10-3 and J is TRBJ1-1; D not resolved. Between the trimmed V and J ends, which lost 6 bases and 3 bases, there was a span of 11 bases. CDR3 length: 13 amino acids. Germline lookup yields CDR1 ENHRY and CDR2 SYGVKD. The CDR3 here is CAIRRVSDTEAFS. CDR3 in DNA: TGTGCCATCAGACGGGTCTCCGACACTGAAGCTTTCTCT.

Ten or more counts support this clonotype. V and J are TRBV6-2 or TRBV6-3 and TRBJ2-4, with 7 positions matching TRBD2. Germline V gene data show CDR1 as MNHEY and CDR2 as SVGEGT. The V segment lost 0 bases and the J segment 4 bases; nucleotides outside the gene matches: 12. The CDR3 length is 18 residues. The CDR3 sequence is CASSYSSTAGESKNIQYF. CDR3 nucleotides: TGTGCCAGCAGTTACTCGAGTACGGCGGGAGAATCAAAAAACATTCAGTACTTC.

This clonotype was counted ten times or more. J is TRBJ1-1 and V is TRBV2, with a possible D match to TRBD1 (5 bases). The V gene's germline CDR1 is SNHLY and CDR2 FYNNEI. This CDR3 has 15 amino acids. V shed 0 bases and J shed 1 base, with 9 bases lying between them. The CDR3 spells CASSEALRGNTEAFF. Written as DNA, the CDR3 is TGTGCCAGCAGTGAAGCGCTTAGGGGGAACACTGAAGCTTTCTTT.